The table lists the clone carrying this T cell receptor (beta chain) with many counts. The target antigen is unknown. This sample stems from a study of identical twins. The CDR3 is 15 residues long. Germline CDR1 and CDR2: SGHRS and YFSETQ. V shed 0 bases and J 7 bases; nucleotides not matched to a gene: 6. TCRdb redid the calling of the 5' RACE reads with MiXCR, one entry per CDR3 protein. This table holds 500,000 to 650,000 distinct CDR3 sequences, about 7.1% found once. Study findings and constraints: Researchers caution that invariant MAIT and iNKT cells could partly confound zero-insertion analyses. Whereas memory repertoires showed no such difference, abundant cord blood beta clonotypes carried fewer insertions. The study drew conclusions from cross-sectional statistical analysis, not from following the same donors.

Separately, the same data were catalogued under a study of yellow fever vaccine responses in identical twins.

This chain connects TRBV5-1 to TRBJ1-5; 8 bases fit TRBD1. This TCR came from a woman between 18 and 29 years old in good health. Source material: PBMCs. The CDR3 spells CASSLGQGPGQPQHF. In nucleotides, the CDR3 is TGCGCCAGCAGCTTGGGACAGGGGCCGGGACAGCCCCAGCATTTT.